This TCR beta chain was documented in a study of T cell responses to AZD1222 COVID-19 vaccine. Libraries were prepared by immunoSEQ multiplex PCR; TCRdb keeps only in-frame clonotypes and omits some of them. The repertoire consists of 120,000 or so clones, with roughly 85% occurring once and the leading ten covering about 1.5%. Losses at the gene ends were 8 bases for V and 3 bases for J; bases not matched to a gene: 11. Germline values: CDR1 SGHRS, CDR2 YFSETQ. CDR3 size: 16 residues. This clone was observed a few times. The source material was peripheral blood, sampled on day 0 of AZD1222 vaccination. The receptor was isolated from an adult in good health. V gene TRBV5-1 combines with J gene TRBJ2-1; 10 bases align to TRBD2. CDR3 residues: CASQEFGTSDYNEQFF. CDR3 nucleotide sequence: TGCGCCAGTCAAGAGTTTGGGACTAGCGACTACAATGAGCAGTTCTTC.